These 31 T cell receptor beta chains share one sample of origin, sequenced in a study of blood T cell repertoires in COVID-19. Clones were sequenced by immunoSEQ multiplex PCR, and TCRdb holds only the in-frame ones, with some missing. This sample has roughly 280,000 clones, with roughly 80% found just once. The sample comprised peripheral blood. These receptors all come from a man in his sixties with acute or convalescent COVID-19.

The J gene is TRBJ2-7, the V gene TRBV15; 10 bases line up with TRBD2. Trimming cost V 1 base and J 2 bases; bases outside gene matches: 17. Germline V gene sequence: CDR1 LNHNV, CDR2 YYDKDF (reference sequence). CDR3 length equals 20 residues. The CDR3 loop reads CATSRVEAGEASGGTYEQYF. The CDR3 DNA follows: TGTGCCACCAGCAGAGTGGAGGCAGGGGAGGCTAGCGGGGGTACCTACGAGCAGTACTTC.

The rearrangement uses TRBV18 and TRBJ1-2; possibly TRBD1 for D (6 bases). The CDR3 runs to 14 residues. Germline loops: CDR1 KGHSH, CDR2 LQKENI. Trimming took off 3 bases at V and 2 bases at J, with 10 bases between the two ends. The CDR3 spells CASSPSGQNYGYTF. For the CDR3, the DNA is TGTGCCAGCTCACCCTCCGGACAGAACTATGGCTACACCTTC.

The genes are TRBV28 and TRBJ1-1, with TRBD1 matching 7 bases. Germline V gene sequence: CDR1 MDHEN, CDR2 SYDVKM. This CDR3 spans 15 amino acids. Trimming cost V 2 bases and J 3 bases; bases outside gene matches: 6. CDR3 region: CASSLSRGWDTEAFF. CDR3 nucleotide sequence: TGTGCCAGCAGTTTAAGCAGGGGGTGGGACACTGAAGCTTTCTTT.

The chain has TRBV5-4 and TRBJ2-7, with D unclear. V gave up 2 bases and J gave up 0 bases, with 9 bases separating them. The CDR3 length is 14 residues. CDR1 and CDR2 from the germline V gene are SGHNT and YYREEE (reference sequence). The CDR3: CASSFGVSSYEQYF. The DNA of the CDR3 is TGTGCCAGCAGCTTTGGAGTGAGCTCCTACGAGCAGTACTTC.

The J gene is TRBJ2-3, the V gene TRBV2; D might be TRBD1 (5 bases). The CDR3 sequence is 13 residues long. Looked up from germline, CDR1 is SNHLY and CDR2 is FYNNEI. The V end lost 8 bases, the J end lost 3 bases, and 12 bases lay between the germline ends. The DNA of the CDR3 is TGTGCCAGCGGGGCTTTCTTGACAGATACGCAGTATTTT. Amino acids: CASGAFLTDTQYF. Variable domain in full (rest from reference TRBV2 and TRBJ2-3): EPEVTQTPSHQVTQMGQEVILRCVPISNHLYFYWYRQILGQKVEFLVSFYNNEISEKSEIFDDQFSVERPDGSNFTLKIRSTKLEDSAMYFCASGAFLTDTQYFGPGTRLTVL.

In this sample, this clone turned up once. V gene TRBV28 combines with J gene TRBJ2-5, with 11 nucleotides matching TRBD2. The germline V gene has CDR1 MDHEN and CDR2 SYDVKM. V was clipped by 6 bases and J by 2 bases; unmatched bases: 14. This CDR3 spans 18 amino acids. The CDR3 coding sequence is TGTGCCAGCAGACACACGGGGACTAGCGGCACCCGACAAGAGACCCAGTACTTC. Translation gives CASRHTGTSGTRQETQYF.

V and J are TRBV19 and TRBJ2-3; TRBD2 matches 10 bases. The CDR3 totals 19 residues. From germline, CDR1 is LNHDA and CDR2 SQIVND (reference sequence). V dropped 2 bases and J dropped 1; count of bases not matched to a gene: 12. The DNA for the CDR3 is TGTGCCAGTAGTATAAGCGAGAGCGGGGGGGCGAGAGGCACAGATACGCAGTATTTT. It encodes CASSISESGGARGTDTQYF. The entire variable domain, with the rest obtained from reference TRBV19 and TRBJ2-3, is as follows: DGGITQSPKYLFRKEGQNVTLSCEQNLNHDAMYWYRQDPGQGLRLIYYSQIVNDFQKGDIAEGYSVSREKKESFPLTVTSAQKNPTAFYLCASSISESGGARGTDTQYFGPGTRLTVL.

The chain joins TRBV25-1 to TRBJ2-2; TRBD2 matches 15 bases. The CDR3 length is 18 residues. V gave up 3 bases and J gave up 4 bases; unmatched junction bases: 6. Germline CDR1 and CDR2: MGHDK and SYGVNS. The CDR3 spells CASSDGLAGGSGTGELFF. The CDR3 region has the DNA TGTGCCAGCAGTGATGGACTAGCGGGAGGGTCGGGCACCGGGGAGCTGTTTTTT.

This clone was found a few times. V and J are TRBV19 and TRBJ2-7, with 8 positions matching TRBD2. V was pared by 4 bases and J by 3 bases, with 5 bases of the junction left unmatched. The CDR3 covers 14 residues. From germline, CDR1 is LNHDA and CDR2 SQIVND (reference sequence). The CDR3 DNA reads as TGTGCCAGTAGTAGCGGGGGGACCTTCTACGAGCAGTACTTC. Translating gives CASSSGGTFYEQYF.

V and J are TRBV19 and TRBJ1-1, with 9 bases lining up with TRBD1. The germline V gene encodes CDR1 LNHDA and CDR2 SQIVND (reference sequence). V was pared by 5 bases and J by 1 base, with 8 bases of the junction left unmatched. The CDR3 spans 16 residues. This CDR3 is CASSLRTGDANTEAFF. Here the CDR3 DNA reads TGTGCCAGTAGTCTACGGACAGGGGATGCGAACACTGAAGCTTTCTTT.

This chain joins TRBV25-1 and TRBJ2-1, with 8 positions matching TRBD2. CDR1 is MGHDK, CDR2 SYGVNS, per germline. Trimming at V came to 6 bases and at J to 4 bases, leaving 8 bases not matched to a gene. The CDR3 has 15 amino acids. The CDR3 DNA reads as TGTGCCAGCAGGTGGGGTAGCGGGGATTACAATGAGCAGTTCTTC. It is translated as CASRWGSGDYNEQFF.

This chain connects TRBV5-1 to TRBJ2-7; perhaps TRBD1 as D (5 bases). V lost 0 bases and J 0 bases, leaving 10 bases between the germline ends. Germline-derived CDR1 and CDR2 are SGHRS and YFSETQ. The CDR3 extends over 15 amino acids. CDR3 sequence (DNA): TGCGCCAGCAGCTTGGCCTGGGGCCTCTCCTACGAGCAGTACTTC. This sequence encodes CASSLAWGLSYEQYF.

This clone was counted a few times. DNA of the CDR3: TGCGCCAGCAGCCATTTACCCGGGACAGGAGACTATGGCTACACCTTC. It translates to CASSHLPGTGDYGYTF. This chain uses TRBV5-1 with TRBJ1-2, with 8 nucleotides matching TRBD1. Germline CDR1 SGHRS, CDR2 YFSETQ. The J segment lost 3 bases and the V segment lost 4 bases, leaving 11 bases of the junction unmatched. This CDR3 comprises 16 residues.

The V call is TRBV10-2, the J call TRBJ1-1, with D possibly TRBD1 on 6 matching bases. CDR3 length equals 15 residues. The germline V gene encodes CDR1 WSHSY and CDR2 SAAADI. V lost 6 bases to trimming and J lost 4 bases, with 18 bases between them. CDR3 nucleotides: TGCGCCAGCAGCCCCCCGATGGGGGCAGGCACTGAAGCTTTCTTT. This codes for CASSPPMGAGTEAFF.

The chain employs TRBV27 and TRBJ2-7; TRBD2 agrees at 8 bases. V was pared by 5 bases and J by 4 bases, with 7 bases of the junction left unmatched. In germline, CDR1 is MNHEY, CDR2 SMNVEV (reference sequence). CDR3 length: 14 residues. CDR3 bases: TGTGCCAGCAGTACGCGGGGGGCAGGTTACGAGCAGTACTTC. Translation gives CASSTRGAGYEQYF.

The V gene is TRBV25-1, the J gene TRBJ1-6; perhaps TRBD1 as D (6 bases). The V gene lost 9 bases and the J gene lost 16 bases, with 16 bases spanning the gap. The CDR3 length is 11 residues. CDR1 is MGHDK, CDR2 SYGVNS, per germline. In DNA, the CDR3 is TGTGCCAGTAAAGGGGGTAGATGGCTCCACTTT. Translating gives CASKGGRWLHF.

The chain uses TRBV5-6 and TRBJ1-1; 11 bases fit TRBD1. Germline trimming cut 2 bases from V and 3 bases from J; bases unmatched to any gene: 6. There are 16 residues in the CDR3. Germline CDR1 and CDR2: SGHDT and YYEEEE. The CDR3, as DNA: TGTGCCAGCAGCTTCCCGGGACAGGGGGTGGACACTGAAGCTTTCTTT. This codes for CASSFPGQGVDTEAFF.

The genes are TRBV6-5 and TRBJ2-7; D unresolved. The ends were cut back, 2 bases at V and 2 bases at J, with 7 bases in the middle. The CDR3 contains 13 residues. The germline CDR1 and CDR2 sequences are MNHEY and SVGAGI. In DNA, the CDR3 is TGTGCCAGCAGTTACGCGAATGCCTACGAGCAGTACTTC. Translation: CASSYANAYEQYF.

V gene TRBV2 combines with J gene TRBJ2-3; 11 bases match TRBD1. Germline-derived CDR1 and CDR2 are SNHLY and FYNNEI. With V trimmed by 8 bases and J by 10 bases, 11 bases remained unmatched. The CDR3 consists of 14 residues. As DNA, the CDR3 is TGTGCCAGCGGAGGACAGGGGGCGGACCCCCCGCAGTATTTT. It yields the protein CASGGQGADPPQYF.

This clone was seen only once. The V call is TRBV5-6, the J call TRBJ2-1; D perhaps matches TRBD2 (5 bases). CDR1 is SGHDT and CDR2 is YYEEEE in the germline V gene. Trimming took 3 bases from V and 9 from J, leaving 10 bases between them. The CDR3 has 12 residues. CDR3 in amino acids: CASSYHSVEQFF. CDR3 nucleotide sequence: TGTGCCAGCAGCTACCATAGCGTTGAGCAGTTCTTC. Together with reference TRBV5-6 and TRBJ2-1, the CDR3 gives the full variable domain: DAGVTQSPTHLIKTRGQQVTLRCSPKSGHDTVSWYQQALGQGPQFIFQYYEEEERQRGNFPDRFSGHQFPNYSSELNVNALLLGDSALYLCASSYHSVEQFFGPGTRLTVL.

The chain joins TRBV7-9 to TRBJ1-1; 8 bases fit TRBD1. V shed 3 bases, J shed 0 bases, and the junction held 3 bases outside the gene matches. Germline CDR1 and CDR2: SEHNR and FQNEAQ (reference sequence). The CDR3 has 15 residues. The CDR3 reads CASSFNRGMNTEAFF. CDR3 DNA sequence: TGTGCCAGCAGCTTCAACAGGGGGATGAACACTGAAGCTTTCTTT. Combining the CDR3 with reference TRBV7-9 and TRBJ1-1 gives the whole variable domain DTGVSQNPRHKITKRGQNVTFRCDPISEHNRLYWYRQTLGQGPEFLTYFQNEAQLEKSRLLSDRFSAERPKGSFSTLEIQRTEQGDSAMYLCASSFNRGMNTEAFFGQGTRLTVV.

Only one count was recorded for this clone. The chain uses TRBV5-1 and TRBJ2-3, with 9 bases that match TRBD2. V shed 6 bases, J shed 5 bases, and the junction held 10 bases outside the gene matches. Per germline, CDR1 SGHRS and CDR2 YFSETQ. The CDR3 runs to 15 residues. The CDR3 sequence is CASMVGGGALDTQYF. The CDR3, as DNA: TGCGCCAGCATGGTAGGCGGGGGGGCGTTAGATACGCAGTATTTT.

The chain uses TRBV7-2 and TRBJ2-7; D call uncertain. Germline V gene lookup returns CDR1 SGHTA and CDR2 FQGNSA. The CDR3 totals 13 residues. V lost 1 base and J lost 3, with 7 bases in between. This chain's CDR3 is CASSLVIHYEQYF. CDR3 nucleotides: TGTGCCAGCAGCTTAGTCATCCACTACGAGCAGTACTTC.

The J gene is TRBJ1-6, the V gene TRBV6-5; the D gene is possibly TRBD1 (5 bases). The V and J ends lost 6 bases and 6 bases respectively, with 15 bases between them. There are 15 residues in the CDR3. CDR1 and CDR2 (germline): MNHEY, SVGAGI. CDR3 in DNA: TGTGCCAGCAGACACCGGGACTTGGGTAATTCACCCCTCCACTTT. Protein product: CASRHRDLGNSPLHF.

Here the CDR3 reads CASSSGQVLIGEQYF. As DNA, the CDR3 is TGTGCCAGCAGCTCCGGACAGGTACTCATCGGCGAGCAGTACTTC. The chain joins TRBV5-5 to TRBJ2-7; 7 positions agree with TRBD1. The germline CDR1 and CDR2 sequences are SGHKS and YYEKEE (reference sequence). V was pared by 3 bases and J by 6 bases, with 12 bases of the junction left unmatched. There are 15 residues in the CDR3. Full variable domain (missing parts from reference TRBV5-5 and TRBJ2-7): DAGVTQSPTHLIKTRGQQVTLRCSPISGHKSVSWYQQVLGQGPQFIFQYYEKEERGRGNFPDRFSARQFPNYSSELNVNALLLGDSALYLCASSSGQVLIGEQYFGPGTRLTVT.

This chain joins TRBV11-2 and TRBJ1-4, with D hard to call. The CDR3 length is 15 residues. V was trimmed by 1 base and J by 8 bases, leaving 14 bases between them. Germline CDR1 reads SGHAT; CDR2 reads FQNNGV. The CDR3 region is CASSLGSGVLEKLFF. Here the CDR3 DNA reads TGTGCCAGCAGCTTAGGAAGCGGAGTATTGGAAAAACTGTTTTTT. The full variable domain, with the rest looked up from reference TRBV11-2 and TRBJ1-4, is EAGVAQSPRYKIIEKRQSVAFWCNPISGHATLYWYQQILGQGPKLLIQFQNNGVVDDSQLPKDRFSAERLKGVDSTLKIQPAKLEDSAVYLCASSLGSGVLEKLFFGSGTQLSVL.

The count of this clone is one. Written as DNA, the CDR3 is TGTGCCAGCAGCTTAACAAATGCGGGAGGGCCTATTGAGCAGTTCTTC. It encodes CASSLTNAGGPIEQFF. The chain recombines TRBV11-2 with TRBJ2-1; TRBD2 agrees at 9 bases. V shed 2 bases and J 9 bases; nucleotides not matched to a gene: 11. CDR3 length: 16 amino acids. CDR1 is SGHAT, CDR2 FQNNGV, per germline.

The CDR3 is CAWSGGRGFGYTF. CDR3 in DNA: TGTGCCTGGAGCGGGGGTCGGGGATTTGGCTACACCTTC. The genes are TRBV30 and TRBJ1-2; weak D call: TRBD1 (5 bases). V was pared by 3 bases and J by 7 bases, with 15 bases between. Germline V gene sequence: CDR1 GTSNPN, CDR2 SVGIG (reference sequence). The CDR3 sequence is 13 residues long.

The chain has TRBV6-5 and TRBJ1-2; 7 bases line up with TRBD1. Germline V gene data show CDR1 as MNHEY and CDR2 as SVGAGI. J lost 5 bases, V lost 6 bases, and 9 bases had no gene match. This CDR3 region has 14 residues. Here the CDR3 DNA reads TGTGCCAGCAGCCCGACAGGGATATGGTATGGCTACACCTTC. This gives the protein CASSPTGIWYGYTF.

This chain uses TRBV18 with TRBJ2-1; TRBD2 agrees at 10 bases. Germline-derived CDR1 and CDR2 are KGHSH and LQKENI. The CDR3 is 19 residues long. V lost 1 base and J lost 6; bases outside the gene matches: 15. The CDR3 sequence is CASSPREAGGLKRSNEQFF. In DNA, the CDR3 is TGTGCCAGCTCACCACGGGAAGCGGGGGGGCTTAAAAGGTCCAATGAGCAGTTCTTC.

V usage is TRBV2 and J usage is TRBJ1-5, with a possible D match to TRBD1 (6 bases). The V end lost 10 bases, the J end lost 6 bases, and 16 bases lay between the germline ends. The CDR3 runs 13 residues. CDR1 is SNHLY, CDR2 FYNNEI, per germline. The CDR3 DNA sequence: TGTGCCAACACGGGGGGCTCAGGTCAGCCCCAGCATTTT. It is translated as CANTGGSGQPQHF.